This T cell receptor (beta chain) appears in the sequencing data of a study of blood T cell repertoires in COVID-19. At the level of the study: Donors in the United States, Italy and Spain gave samples during acute or convalescent COVID-19. Sample material is recorded as cDNA or gDNA derived from T cells, B-cell-depleted T cells, or PBMCs.

The V end was cut by 0 bases, the J end by 0 bases, with 9 bases between. Germline V gives CDR1 LNHNV, CDR2 YYDKDF (reference sequence). The CDR3 is 17 amino acids. Original handling: Using reference gene primer amplification, nucleated cell counts were estimated. Using immunoSEQ multiplex PCR, the repertoire was profiled, and TCRdb retains in-frame clones only, with some absent. D and trimming come from the DNA, and the V and J calls and clone size come from that table. The sample lists some 370,000 clones, nearly 90% occurring once. The TCR sequence derives from a young man with active or convalescent COVID-19. Sequenced input: peripheral blood. The rearrangement joins TRBV15 to TRBJ1-6; D is ambiguous. The CDR3 region is CATSRDTRSSYNSPLHF. The CDR3 nucleotides are TGTGCCACCAGCAGAGATACACGGAGCTCCTATAATTCACCCCTCCACTTT.